Each of the 17 T cell receptor beta chains below was sequenced from the same sample in a study of T cell changes during pregnancy in multiple sclerosis. Profiling relied on immunoSEQ multiplex PCR, and the TCRdb table lists in-frame clones only, not all of them. The table has about 36,000 clones, about 90% seen once. Sequences were derived from CD4+ T cells from peripheral blood mononuclear cells, sampled after pregnancy. The origin of the receptors is a female donor with multiple sclerosis, enrolled in a pregnancy study.

This chain joins TRBV9 and TRBJ1-2, with a possible D match to TRBD1 (5 bases). CDR1 is SGDLS, CDR2 YYNGEE, per germline. V dropped 0 bases and J dropped 7 bases, with 13 bases sitting between them. The CDR3 consists of 14 residues. The CDR3 DNA reads TGTGCCAGCAGCGTAGATGGGCAGGGTCGTGGCTACACCTTC. This translates into CASSVDGQGRGYTF.

V is TRBV15 and J is TRBJ2-3, with 10 bases matching TRBD2. Germline CDR1 is LNHNV and CDR2 is YYDKDF (reference sequence). J lost 10 bases, V lost 1 base, and 11 bases had no gene match. The length of the CDR3 is 16 residues. CDR3 DNA: TGTGCCACCAGCAGAGGCAGCGGGGGGGCCTTAAGAGCGCAGTATTTT. Its protein product is CATSRGSGGALRAQYF.

This clone was seen a few times. This chain joins TRBV7-9 and TRBJ2-4; a possible D gene is TRBD2 (5 bases). Germline V CDR1 and CDR2: SEHNR, FQNEAQ (reference sequence). The CDR3 has 17 amino acids. V gave up 5 bases and J gave up 0 bases, with 17 bases separating them. The CDR3 bases are TGTGCCAGCAGCCAACCCCTTAGCGCGAGAGCCAAAAACATTCAGTACTTC. Residues: CASSQPLSARAKNIQYF.

The chain combines TRBV6-6 with TRBJ2-1; 9 bases align to TRBD2. Trimming at V came to 7 bases and at J to 2 bases, leaving 9 bases not matched to a gene. The CDR3 runs 16 residues. CDR1 is MNHNY, CDR2 SVGAGI, per germline (reference sequence). CDR3 DNA: TGTGCCAGCATTAACGGGGGCGGGAGGGCCTACAATGAGCAGTTCTTC. Amino acid sequence: CASINGGGRAYNEQFF.

The V call is TRBV18, the J call TRBJ2-1, with D perhaps matching TRBD2 (6 bases). Trimming stripped 5 bases from V and 6 bases from J, with 14 bases between. The CDR3 is 14 amino acids. Germline V gives CDR1 KGHSH, CDR2 LQKENI. The CDR3 reads CASSVRQGGNEQFF. The CDR3 DNA follows: TGTGCCAGCTCAGTGAGGCAGGGAGGCAATGAGCAGTTCTTC.

The chain has TRBV18 and TRBJ2-2, with D maybe TRBD1 (6 bases). The CDR3 spans 16 residues. Deletions cut 6 bases from V and 2 bases from J, with 16 bases between. The germline gives CDR1 KGHSH, CDR2 LQKENI. The CDR3 nucleotides read TGTGCCAGCTCCAAAACCGGACAGTCCAACACCGGGGAGCTGTTTTTT. Encoded protein: CASSKTGQSNTGELFF.

V gene TRBV19 combines with J gene TRBJ1-1; the D is unclear. Trimming pared 8 bases from V and 5 bases from J, leaving 21 bases between. The CDR3 is 15 residues long. The germline CDR1 and CDR2 sequences are LNHDA and SQIVND (reference sequence). This chain's CDR3 is CASRRWAVHETEAFF. In DNA, the CDR3 is TGTGCCAGTCGAAGGTGGGCAGTTCATGAGACTGAAGCTTTCTTT.

This chain uses TRBV5-1 with TRBJ2-7, with D perhaps TRBD2 (5 bases). The CDR3 consists of 15 residues. V was pared by 1 base and J by 0 bases, with 11 bases between. The germline V gene encodes CDR1 SGHRS and CDR2 YFSETQ. The DNA of the CDR3 is TGCGCCAGCAGCTTGTCGGCGGGTAGCTCCTACGAGCAGTACTTC. Protein product: CASSLSAGSSYEQYF.

Points on this clone: One end of the junction does not line up with germline, which may come from a read error. The J gene is TRBJ1-6, the V gene TRBV19, with 7 bases fitting TRBD1. There are 16 residues in the CDR3. CDR1 is LNHDA, CDR2 SQIVND, per germline (reference sequence). The CDR3 sequence: CASSIEGTEGDSPLHF. As DNA, the CDR3 is TGTGCCAGCAGTATAGAGGGGACAGAGGGAGATTCACCCCTCCACTTT. Combining the CDR3 with reference TRBV19 and TRBJ1-6 gives the whole variable domain DGGITQSPKYLFRKEGQNVTLSCEQNLNHDAMYWYRQDPGQGLRLIYYSQIVNDFQKGDIAEGYSVSREKKESFPLTVTSAQKNPTAFYLCASSIEGTEGDSPLHFGNGTRLTVT.

The V call is TRBV6-6, the J call TRBJ2-7, with 9 bases fitting TRBD1. The V gene's germline CDR1 is MNHNY and CDR2 SVGAGI (reference sequence). This CDR3 contains 15 residues. After removal of 2 bases from V and 5 bases from J, the junction contained 7 bases not matched to a gene. The CDR3 loop is CASSYGRDRANEQYF. The CDR3 region has the DNA TGTGCCAGCAGTTACGGCCGGGACAGGGCCAACGAGCAGTACTTC.

The chain links TRBV7-3 to TRBJ2-1; TRBD1 agrees at 8 bases. V dropped 4 bases and J dropped 3; count of bases not matched to a gene: 2. The length of the CDR3 is 14 residues. The V gene's germline CDR1 is SGHTA and CDR2 FQGTGA. The CDR3 sequence: CASSSTGVYNEQFF. CDR3 nucleotides: TGTGCCAGCAGCTCGACAGGGGTCTACAATGAGCAGTTCTTC.

The chain has TRBV28 and TRBJ2-7, with 9 positions matching TRBD2. The CDR3 loop spans 14 amino acids. J gave up 4 bases and V 3 bases, and 4 bases lay outside the gene matches. Germline CDR1 reads MDHEN; CDR2 reads SYDVKM. Here the CDR3 reads CASSLGSGRYEQYF. DNA for the CDR3: TGTGCCAGCAGTTTGGGTAGCGGGAGATACGAGCAGTACTTC.

A single count supports this clone. This chain joins TRBV6-1 and TRBJ2-3; 7 bases are shared with TRBD2. CDR1 and CDR2 (germline): MNHNS, SASEGT. This CDR3 comprises 14 residues. With V trimmed by 8 bases and J by 9 bases, 14 bases remained unmatched. CDR3 amino acids: CASESRRLAATQYF. CDR3 bases: TGTGCCAGCGAATCCCGTCGGCTAGCGGCCACGCAGTATTTT.

The V and J genes are TRBV7-9 and TRBJ1-1, with a weak D call TRBD1 (5 bases). The CDR3 sequence is 13 residues long. The V gene's germline CDR1 is SEHNR and CDR2 FQNEAQ (reference sequence). Deletions cut 3 bases from V and 1 base from J, with 6 bases between. The CDR3 DNA is TGTGCCAGCAGCTTTCAGGGGAACACTGAAGCTTTCTTT. It translates to CASSFQGNTEAFF. Full variable domain (missing parts from reference TRBV7-9 and TRBJ1-1): DTGVSQNPRHKITKRGQNVTFRCDPISEHNRLYWYRQTLGQGPEFLTYFQNEAQLEKSRLLSDRFSAERPKGSFSTLEIQRTEQGDSAMYLCASSFQGNTEAFFGQGTRLTVV.

This clone appeared once. The chain joins TRBV19 to TRBJ1-4; 9 nucleotides align to TRBD1. With 5 bases clipped from V and 4 bases from J, the junction kept 5 bases outside the gene matches. Per the germline V gene, CDR1 is LNHDA and CDR2 is SQIVND (reference sequence). CDR3 length: 15 amino acids. CDR3 residues: CASSVGQGDNEKLFF. The DNA of the CDR3 is TGTGCCAGTAGTGTGGGACAGGGAGATAATGAAAAACTGTTTTTT.

The chain recombines TRBV30 with TRBJ2-7, with D possibly matching TRBD2 (5 bases). With 0 bases removed from V and 0 bases from J, the gap between germline ends came to 12 bases. Germline V gene lookup returns CDR1 GTSNPN and CDR2 SVGIG (reference sequence). This CDR3 is 15 amino acids long. In DNA form, the CDR3 reads TGTGCCTGGAGTGTCCCCGGGGTGAGCTCCTACGAGCAGTACTTC. Protein product: CAWSVPGVSSYEQYF. Using reference TRBV30 and TRBJ2-7 for the parts outside the CDR3, the full variable domain is SQTIHQWPATLVQPVGSPLSLECTVEGTSNPNLYWYRQAAGRGLQLLFYSVGIGQISSEVPQNLSASRPQDRQFILSSKKLLLSDSGFYLCAWSVPGVSSYEQYFGPGTRLTVT.

The rearrangement uses TRBV7-9 and TRBJ1-4; possibly TRBD1 for D (6 bases). This CDR3 has 13 amino acids. V was cut by 4 bases and J by 9 bases, with 12 bases left in between. Germline values: CDR1 SEHNR, CDR2 FQNEAQ (reference sequence). CDR3 sequence reads: CASSSGATKKLFF. DNA of the CDR3: TGTGCCAGCAGCTCAGGGGCCACTAAAAAACTGTTTTTT. The full variable domain, completed using reference TRBV7-9 and TRBJ1-4, is DTGVSQNPRHKITKRGQNVTFRCDPISEHNRLYWYRQTLGQGPEFLTYFQNEAQLEKSRLLSDRFSAERPKGSFSTLEIQRTEQGDSAMYLCASSSGATKKLFFGSGTQLSVL.